A selection of T cell receptor beta chains follows, all from one sample in a study of blood T cell repertoires in COVID-19. Assay used: immunoSEQ multiplex PCR; TCRdb lists only in-frame clones, some missing. The profile covers about 180,000 clones, with around nine tenths appearing a single time and approximately 0.5% taken by the ten largest. The sequenced sample was peripheral blood. These receptors were obtained from a man aged 50 to 60 with acute or convalescent COVID-19. The CDR3 runs from the conserved cysteine through the conserved F or W. The D gene is left open where the match is weak. Rows give clone size only sometimes, using once, few, many, or a class for an expanded clone.

D gene	clone size	V gene	J gene	CDR3 DNA	CDR3 protein
-	-	TRBV7-9	TRBJ1-6	TGTGCCAGCAGCTTTCAGGGCCTTGGGTCACCCCTCCACTTT	CASSFQGLGSPLHF
TRBD1	-	TRBV18	TRBJ1-1	TGTGCCAGCTCTCGACAGGGGTCGGACACTGAAGCTTTCTTT	CASSRQGSDTEAFF
-	once	TRBV24-1	TRBJ2-3	TGTGCCACCAGTGATACCGGGAGAAGGGATACGCAGTATTTT	CATSDTGRRDTQYF
-	few	TRBV27	TRBJ1-6	TGTGCCAGCAGTTTCGGGGGGCAGCATAATTCACCCCTCCACTTT	CASSFGGQHNSPLHF
-	once	TRBV29-1	TRBJ2-2	TGCAGCGTCCTCAGAGACTACACCGGGGAGCTGTTTTTT	CSVLRDYTGELFF
-	-	TRBV30	TRBJ1-5	TGTGCCTGGAGTGGCGGTTCGGGGTTTCAGCCCCAGCATTTT	CAWSGGSGFQPQHF
TRBD1	once	TRBV28	TRBJ1-5	TGTGCCAGCAGTTTAACAGGGGCGGATCAGCCCCAGCATTTT	CASSLTGADQPQHF
TRBD1	-	TRBV6-6	TRBJ1-6	TGTGCCAGCAGTTACGCAGGGGGTAATTCACCCCTCCACTTT	CASSYAGGNSPLHF
TRBD2	-	TRBV10-3	TRBJ2-1	TGTGCCATCAGTGAGTATAGCGGGAGGTTATACAATGAGCAGTTCTTC	CAISEYSGRLYNEQFF
-	-	TRBV9	TRBJ2-5	TGTGCCAGCAGCGCCGGGACAAGGTTTGTAGAGACCCAGTACTTC	CASSAGTRFVETQYF
-	-	TRBV6-1	TRBJ2-7	TGTGCCAGCAGTGAATTCCCAGGGCCCTACGAGCAGTACTTC	CASSEFPGPYEQYF
-	-	TRBV27	TRBJ1-1	TGTGCCAGCAGTTCGCGCGGGACTGAAGCTTTCTTT	CASSSRGTEAFF
TRBD1	-	TRBV27	TRBJ2-4	TGTGCCAGCAGTCCTCGGACAGGGGGGTACAATCATGCAAACATTCAGTACTTC	CASSPRTGGYNHANIQYF
TRBD1	-	TRBV19	TRBJ2-7	TGTGCCAGTAGTGCGAGGGACAGTAAAGCCTACGAGCAGTACTTC	CASSARDSKAYEQYF
TRBD1	-	TRBV7-9	TRBJ1-3	TGTGCCAGCAGCTTTTGGACAGGGGGCCCGGAAGACACCATATATTTT	CASSFWTGGPEDTIYF
-	-	TRBV4-1	TRBJ2-7	TGCGCCAGCAGCCAAGACAGGGGCTACGGGCAGTACTTC	CASSQDRGYGQYF
TRBD2	-	TRBV5-1	TRBJ2-7	TGCGCCAGCTCGAGCGGGAGTTTGTACGAGCAGTACTTC	CASSSGSLYEQYF
-	-	TRBV15	TRBJ2-1	TGTGCCACCAGCAGAGACTCGAGGTTTGGGTATGAGCAGTTCTTC	CATSRDSRFGYEQFF
-	-	TRBV7-2	TRBJ2-2	TGTGCCAGCAGCTCCACCGGTAGCACCGGGGAGCTGTTTTTT	CASSSTGSTGELFF
-	-	TRBV11-2	TRBJ1-2	TGTGCCAGCACACCTTGGACAGATTATGGCTACACCTTC	CASTPWTDYGYTF
TRBD1	-	TRBV29-1	TRBJ1-1	TGCAGCGGGGGGACAGGGTACACTGAAGCTTTCTTT	CSGGTGYTEAFF
-	-	TRBV7-9	TRBJ1-3	TGTGCCAGCAGCTCGATGCGGGGGTCTGGAAACACCATATATTTT	CASSSMRGSGNTIYF
-	-	TRBV18	TRBJ2-7	TGTGCCAGCTCACCACCTAGCACCTACGAGCAGTACTTC	CASSPPSTYEQYF
TRBD2	once	TRBV28	TRBJ2-1	TGTGCCAGCAGGGGGGCGGGAGGGCCCTACAATGAGCAGTTCTTC	CASRGAGGPYNEQFF
-	once	TRBV12-3/TRBV12-4	TRBJ2-6	TGTGCCAACTTGCTATCTGGGGCCAACGTCCTGACTTTC	CANLLSGANVLTF
TRBD1	-	TRBV2	TRBJ1-1	TGTGCCAGCCTGAACAGGGGTCTCATGAACACTGAAGCTTTCTTT	CASLNRGLMNTEAFF
-	-	TRBV19	TRBJ1-1	TGTGCCAGTAGTCGCTCCCGTGAGGGTAACACTGAAGCTTTCTTT	CASSRSREGNTEAFF
-	-	TRBV6-6	TRBJ1-5	TGTGCCAGCAGTCCACGGGATAGCAATCAGCCCCAGCATTTT	CASSPRDSNQPQHF
-	-	TRBV6-5	TRBJ2-5	TGTGCCAGCGGGGGGGCGAAAATCCAAGAGACCCAGTACTTC	CASGGAKIQETQYF
TRBD1	-	TRBV6-6	TRBJ1-4	TGTGCCAGCAGTCGGACAGGGCAAGCTCCAACTAATGAAAAACTGTTTTTT	CASSRTGQAPTNEKLFF
TRBD1	-	TRBV6-5	TRBJ2-2	TGTGCCAGCAGCCGGGACAGGGTTCGGGAGCTGTTTTTT	CASSRDRVRELFF
TRBD1	-	TRBV7-9	TRBJ2-7	TGTGCCAGCAGCTTGCTTGCGGGACAGGGTAACTACGAGCAGTACTTC	CASSLLAGQGNYEQYF
-	-	TRBV29-1	TRBJ1-6	TGCAGCGTGAGGGAGGGTAGCGATAATTCACCCCTCCACTTT	CSVREGSDNSPLHF
TRBD1	-	TRBV19	TRBJ1-5	TGTGCCAGTAGTGATCGCCAGGGGGCTTTTCAGCCCCAGCATTTT	CASSDRQGAFQPQHF
-	-	TRBV6-5	TRBJ1-4	TGTGCCAGCAGTTACGGATCAGGGAAGGGTGAAAAACTGTTTTTT	CASSYGSGKGEKLFF
-	-	TRBV27	TRBJ2-7	TGTGCCAGCACCCGGCAGGGACAAGTCAACGAGCAGTACTTC	CASTRQGQVNEQYF
TRBD2	once	TRBV4-1	TRBJ2-3	TGCGCCAGCAGCCAAGGAAGCGGGGGCCTCACAGATACGCAGTATTTT	CASSQGSGGLTDTQYF
-	-	TRBV5-1	TRBJ2-2	TGCGCCAGCAGCTTGGCACCGGCGAACACCGGGGAGCTGTTTTTT	CASSLAPANTGELFF
-	-	TRBV28	TRBJ1-5	TGTGCCAGCAGTTTGACAGCAAATCAGCCCCAGCATTTT	CASSLTANQPQHF
TRBD1	-	TRBV27	TRBJ1-4	TGTGCCAGCAGACGACAGGGGAGTTATGAAAAACTGTTTTTT	CASRRQGSYEKLFF